The clone carrying this TCR beta chain was recorded once. The antigen remains unidentified. The entry originates in a study of T cell repertoires in cytomegalovirus infection. Study-wide context: Recently identified HLA-C-restricted CMV epitopes and well-studied HLA-B-restricted CMV epitopes were used by the study. Through public TCR beta signatures, both CMV infection and matching HLA type were indicated.

Trimming cost V 2 bases and J 2 bases, with 12 bases left between them. CDR3 length equals 16 residues. Germline V gene data show CDR1 as MNHEY and CDR2 as SVGAGI. TCRdb reprocessed the reads with MiXCR, giving one entry per CDR3 protein. The sample has 900,000 to 950,000 distinct CDR3 sequences; roughly 30% are singletons. The rearrangement links TRBV6-5 to TRBJ2-2; D is possibly TRBD2 (6 bases). The source is a human donor in good health (CMV status not recorded). Some clones in this sample may be carry-over from other donors' samples. This material consisted of cultured CD8+ T cells from PBMCs, taken from culture after CMV antigen stimulation. CDR3 amino acids: CASSYVGGANTGELFF. The CDR3 nucleotides read TGTGCCAGCAGTTACGTCGGCGGGGCAAACACCGGGGAGCTGTTTTTT.